The 3 T cell receptor beta chains given below trace back to one sample, sequenced in a study of cytomegalovirus exposure and HLA in healthy donors. TCRdb's copy holds only in-frame clones and misses some; the assay was immunoSEQ multiplex PCR. Among 220,000 or so clones listed, over 80% were seen once. Sequenced input: PBMCs. The receptors originated from a woman aged 25 to 39 in good health and CMV-seropositive.

The V call is TRBV27, the J call TRBJ2-7; D is perhaps TRBD1 (6 bases). This CDR3 has 15 amino acids. V was pared by 6 bases and J by 3 bases, with 18 bases between. Per the germline V gene, CDR1 is MNHEY and CDR2 is SMNVEV (reference sequence). CDR3 sequence reads: CASRILRGGNYEQYF. CDR3 nucleotides: TGTGCCAGCAGGATACTGCGAGGGGGAAACTACGAGCAGTACTTC.

The chain links TRBV2 to TRBJ1-1; D remains unclear. The CDR3 extends over 13 amino acids. Trimming cost V 7 bases and J 0 bases, with 9 bases left between them. Germline lookup yields CDR1 SNHLY and CDR2 FYNNEI. CDR3 DNA sequence: TGTGCCAGCATACGGAACTTGAACACTGAAGCTTTCTTT. It encodes CASIRNLNTEAFF.

The chain has TRBV27 and TRBJ2-5; TRBD2 might be the D (7 bases). V gave up 4 bases and J gave up 8 bases, with 20 bases separating them. Germline V gene sequence: CDR1 MNHEY, CDR2 SMNVEV (reference sequence). The CDR3 consists of 15 residues. In nucleotides, the CDR3 is TGTGCCAGCAGTTGGGCCGCGGGGGCCCTGAATACCCAGTACTTC. The encoded protein is CASSWAAGALNTQYF.